Sequencing of this TCR beta chain was carried out in a study of neurological immune-mediated disorders. In this sample, this clonotype turned up once. Its antigen remains unknown. A 10-nucleotide random UMI tagged transcripts in template-switch 5'RACE cDNA synthesis. Using its own MiXCR run on the 5' RACE reads, TCRdb lists one record per CDR3 protein. Among tens of thousands of distinct CDR3 sequences listed, about 13% were seen once. Germline loops: CDR1 LGHDT, CDR2 YNNKEL (reference sequence). The length of the CDR3 is 15 residues. V lost 4 bases and J 4 bases, leaving 14 bases between the germline ends. Study-wide points: The study found the most TCR clonal expansion in HTLV-1-associated myelopathy and the least in multiple sclerosis, below healthy controls.

The rearrangement links TRBV3-1 to TRBJ2-1; tentative D call: TRBD2 (5 bases). Sequenced material: PBMCs. The sequence derives from a woman in her fifties or sixties with HTLV-1-associated myelopathy (HAM/TSP). CDR3 sequence (DNA): TGTGCCAGCAGCCCTTCCGGGAAAGGGTACAATGAGCAGTTCTTC. Its protein product is CASSPSGKGYNEQFF.